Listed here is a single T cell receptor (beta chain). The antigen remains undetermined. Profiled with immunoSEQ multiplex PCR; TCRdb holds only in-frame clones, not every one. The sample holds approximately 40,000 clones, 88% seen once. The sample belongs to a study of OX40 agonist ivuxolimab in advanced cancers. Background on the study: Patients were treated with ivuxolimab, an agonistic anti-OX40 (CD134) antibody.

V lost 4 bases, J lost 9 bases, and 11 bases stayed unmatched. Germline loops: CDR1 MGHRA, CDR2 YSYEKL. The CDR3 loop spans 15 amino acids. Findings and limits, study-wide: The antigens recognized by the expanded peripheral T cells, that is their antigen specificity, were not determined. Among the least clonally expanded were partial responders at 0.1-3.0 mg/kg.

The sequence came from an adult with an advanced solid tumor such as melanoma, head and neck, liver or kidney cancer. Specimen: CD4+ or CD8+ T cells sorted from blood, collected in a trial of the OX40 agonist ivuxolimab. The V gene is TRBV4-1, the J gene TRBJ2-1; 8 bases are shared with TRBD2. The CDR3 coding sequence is TGCGCCAGCAGCCCGGTTCCGGGGGGGCCTGTTGAGCAGTTCTTC. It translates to CASSPVPGGPVEQFF.